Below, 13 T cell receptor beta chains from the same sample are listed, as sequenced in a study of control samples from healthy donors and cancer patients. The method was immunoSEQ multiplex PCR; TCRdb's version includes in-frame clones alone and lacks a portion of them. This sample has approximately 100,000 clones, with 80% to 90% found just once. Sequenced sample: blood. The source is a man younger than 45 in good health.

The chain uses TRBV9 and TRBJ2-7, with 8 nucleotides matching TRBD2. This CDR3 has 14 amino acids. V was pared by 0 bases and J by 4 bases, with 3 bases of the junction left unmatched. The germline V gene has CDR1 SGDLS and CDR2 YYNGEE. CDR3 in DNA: TGTGCCAGCAGCGTAGACACTAGCGGATACGAGCAGTACTTC. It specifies CASSVDTSGYEQYF.

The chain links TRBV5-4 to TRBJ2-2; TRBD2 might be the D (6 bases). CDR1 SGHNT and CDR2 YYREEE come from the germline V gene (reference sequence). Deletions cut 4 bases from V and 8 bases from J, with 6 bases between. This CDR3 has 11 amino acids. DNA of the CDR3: TGTGCCAGCAGCCGGGGGGGGGAGCTGTTTTTT. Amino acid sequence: CASSRGGELFF.

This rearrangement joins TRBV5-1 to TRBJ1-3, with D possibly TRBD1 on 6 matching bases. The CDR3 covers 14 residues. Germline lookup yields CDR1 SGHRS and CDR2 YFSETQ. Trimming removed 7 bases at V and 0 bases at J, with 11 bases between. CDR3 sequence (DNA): TGCGCCAGCCAAAGGGGGAGCTCTGGAAACACCATATATTTT. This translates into CASQRGSSGNTIYF.

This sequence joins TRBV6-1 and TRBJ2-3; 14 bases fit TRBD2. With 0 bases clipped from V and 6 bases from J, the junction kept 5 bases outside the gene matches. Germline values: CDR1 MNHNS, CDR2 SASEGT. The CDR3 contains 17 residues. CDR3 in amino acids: CASSEATGLAGGDTQYF. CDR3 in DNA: TGTGCCAGCAGTGAAGCAACAGGACTAGCGGGAGGTGATACGCAGTATTTT.

The CDR3 sequence is CASSPLVSGANVLTF. As DNA, the CDR3 is TGTGCCAGCAGCCCACTAGTCTCTGGGGCCAACGTCCTGACTTTC. The V call is TRBV5-6, the J call TRBJ2-6; TRBD2 might be the D (5 bases). Germline V gene data show CDR1 as SGHDT and CDR2 as YYEEEE. V was shortened by 4 bases and J by 0 bases, with 8 bases between the two germline ends. The CDR3 loop spans 15 amino acids.

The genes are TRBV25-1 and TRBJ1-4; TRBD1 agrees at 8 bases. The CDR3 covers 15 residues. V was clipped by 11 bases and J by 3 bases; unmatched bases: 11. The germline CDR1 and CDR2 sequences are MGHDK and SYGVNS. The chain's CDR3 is CASSDRQGPNEKLFF. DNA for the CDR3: TGTGCCTCCTCTGACAGACAGGGGCCTAATGAAAAACTGTTTTTT.

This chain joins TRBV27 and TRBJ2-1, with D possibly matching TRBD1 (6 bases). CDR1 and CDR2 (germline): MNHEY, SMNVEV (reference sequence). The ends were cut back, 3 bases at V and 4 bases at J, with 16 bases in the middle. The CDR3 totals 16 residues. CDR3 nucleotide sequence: TGTGCCAGCAGTTTTGGCCAGGCAGGGGTGTACAATGAGCAGTTCTTC. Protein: CASSFGQAGVYNEQFF.

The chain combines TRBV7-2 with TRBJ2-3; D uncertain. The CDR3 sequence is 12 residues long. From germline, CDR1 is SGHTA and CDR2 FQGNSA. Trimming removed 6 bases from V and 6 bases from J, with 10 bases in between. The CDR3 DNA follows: TGTGCCAGCAGATCGATAGGGGATACGCAGTATTTT. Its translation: CASRSIGDTQYF.

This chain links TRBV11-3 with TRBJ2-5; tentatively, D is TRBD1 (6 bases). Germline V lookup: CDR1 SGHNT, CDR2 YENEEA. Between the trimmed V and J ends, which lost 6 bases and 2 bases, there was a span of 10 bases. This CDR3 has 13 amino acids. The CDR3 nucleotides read TGTGCCAGCAGTAACAGGGCTCAAGAGACCCAGTACTTC. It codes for CASSNRAQETQYF.

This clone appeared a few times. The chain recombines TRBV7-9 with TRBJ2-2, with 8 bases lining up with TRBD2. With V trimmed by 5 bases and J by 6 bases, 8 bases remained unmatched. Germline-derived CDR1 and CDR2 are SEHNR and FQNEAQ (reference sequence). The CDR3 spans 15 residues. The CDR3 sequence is CASSLGLVGAGELFF. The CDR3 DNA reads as TGTGCCAGCAGCCTGGGACTAGTTGGGGCCGGGGAGCTGTTTTTT.

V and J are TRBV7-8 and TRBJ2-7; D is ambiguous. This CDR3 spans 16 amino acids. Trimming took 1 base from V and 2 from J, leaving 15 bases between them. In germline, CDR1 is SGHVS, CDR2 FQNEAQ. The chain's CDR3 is CASSLVAGRPAYEQYF. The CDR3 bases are TGTGCCAGCAGCTTAGTAGCCGGTCGGCCCGCCTACGAGCAGTACTTC.

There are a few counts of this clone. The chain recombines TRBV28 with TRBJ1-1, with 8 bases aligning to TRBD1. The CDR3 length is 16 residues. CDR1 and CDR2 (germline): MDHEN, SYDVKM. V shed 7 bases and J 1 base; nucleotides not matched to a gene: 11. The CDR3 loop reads CASTLGLTGGNTEAFF. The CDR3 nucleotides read TGTGCCAGCACCTTGGGTTTAACAGGGGGGAACACTGAAGCTTTCTTT.

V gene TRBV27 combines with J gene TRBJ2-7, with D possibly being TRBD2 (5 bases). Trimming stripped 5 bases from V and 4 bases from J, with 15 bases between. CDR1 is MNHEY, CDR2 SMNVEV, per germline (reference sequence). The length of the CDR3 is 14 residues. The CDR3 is CASSPGSRAYEQYF. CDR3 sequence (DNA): TGTGCCAGCAGTCCCGGCTCGCGGGCATACGAGCAGTACTTC.